The T cell receptor (beta chain) described here comes from a study of tumor-infiltrating lymphocytes in oesophageal squamous cell carcinoma (dated by TCRdb to 2016 to 2017). In regard to this clonotype: Its antigen has not been determined. Per-nucleotide qualities are absent, and no much larger clonotype sits a single base away.

The method behind the library was PCR. The sequencing machine was an Illumina HiSeq 2000. TCRdb reprocessed the public reads (quality trimming at Q25 with fastp, clone calling with MiXCR) and kept in-frame beta chains. Merged by CDR3 protein, the rows form single entries marked with the most common genes and DNA. The sample table records under 15,000 distinct CDR3 sequences; roughly 51% of these occur just once. The ten largest make up over 10% of the sample. This sequence originates from a female donor with esophageal squamous cell carcinoma. Sequencing input: blood.

The base sequence is TGCGCCAGCAGTGCACGCGGGGGGAGCACAGATACGCAGTATTTT. The resulting protein is CASSARGGSTDTQYF. Recombination connected TRBV10-2 to TRBJ2-3, with 8 middle bases fitting TRBD2. For CDR1 and CDR2, the germline V gene lists WSHSY and SAAADI. Trimmed from V: 4 bases; trimmed from J: 0 bases; junction bases lacking a gene match: 3. Inclusive of the bounding cysteine and phenylalanine, the CDR3 is 15 residues long. Here the CDR3 DNA is all that survives: 45 bases in frame from base 1.